This is a list of T cell receptor beta chains from one sample in a study of Graves' ophthalmopathy and Graves' hyperthyroidism. Each CDR3 protein gets one entry after TCRdb re-called the multiplex PCR reads with MiXCR. Among some 410,000 distinct CDR3 sequences listed, approximately 21% were seen once. Sequenced sample: peripheral blood. These TCRs come from a woman aged 18-29 years with stable Graves' hyperthyroidism. Each CDR3 is given without its conserved first and last residue. Fields, in order: V gene, J gene, CDR3 protein.

TRBV7-3,TRBJ2-6,ASSRIRGAGANVLT
TRBV6-5,TRBJ2-7,ASSYTDSTDEQY
TRBV28,TRBJ1-6,ASSTPGLPSPLH
TRBV5-5,TRBJ2-5,ASSFNPGIETQY
TRBV29-1,TRBJ2-7,SVEDRLAGGRDEQY
TRBV18,TRBJ1-1,ASSPPFGAQNTEAF
TRBV6-1,TRBJ2-5,ASSSDRAGETQY
TRBV9,TRBJ1-1,ASSVGYRDGNTEAF
TRBV15,TRBJ2-1,ATSRELRTGGYEQF
TRBV5-1,TRBJ1-1,ASSVGQGSEAF
TRBV5-1,TRBJ2-7,ASSTNTGGRSYEQY
TRBV7-8,TRBJ2-5,ASSSSGMGQETQY
TRBV7-9,TRBJ2-5,ASSFGAGTPPQETQY